The sequence of this T cell receptor beta chain was determined in a study of PD-1 blockade in mismatch repair-deficient tumors. Mismatch repair deficiency was confirmed in all patients, by PCR or immunohistochemistry. V was shortened by 4 bases and J by 4 bases, with 13 bases between the two germline ends. CDR3 length: 14 residues. The germline V gene encodes CDR1 SGHRS and CDR2 YFSETQ. Measured with immunoSEQ multiplex PCR; TCRdb has only the in-frame clones, and not every one. The sample has 80,000 to 130,000 clones, 82% seen once. This sequence originates from an adult with mismatch repair-deficient cancer. The sample was peripheral blood, taken approximately 8 months after starting pembrolizumab. This chain uses TRBV5-1 with TRBJ2-3; D may be TRBD1 or TRBD2 (5 bases each). CDR3 loop: CASSPGPGADTQYF. CDR3 coding DNA: TGCGCCAGCAGCCCGGGGCCTGGGGCAGATACGCAGTATTTT. Filled out from reference TRBV5-1 and TRBJ2-3, the complete variable domain reads KAGVTQTPRYLIKTRGQQVTLSCSPISGHRSVSWYQQTPGQGLQFLFEYFSETQRNKGNFPGRFSGRQFSNSRSEMNVSTLELGDSALYLCASSPGPGADTQYFGPGTRLTVL.